This TCR beta chain was observed in a study of blood T cell repertoires in COVID-19 (TCRdb year 2020). In terms of the full investigation: Samples from collaborators originated in the United States, Italy and Spain and spanned both the acute and convalescent phases of COVID-19. A de-identified subject ID, COVID-19 status, age in years and sex were almost always included in the sample metadata. The repertoires were made available in a free public database intended to serve as a resource for research on the immune response to SARS-CoV-2. Deeply sampled blood TCRbeta repertoires from subjects exposed to, actively infected with, or recovered from COVID-19 were included in the dataset. Samples came from the ongoing ImmuneRACE study (first 160 participants) plus 1,254 subjects from 6 global collaborators. The prospective study material was composed of cDNA or gDNA derived from T cells, B-cell-depleted T cells, or PBMCs. Where available, HLA class I and class II types were obtained from metadata supplied by the sample provider rather than from assay-based typing.

Of note for this clone: Its specific antigen is unknown. Base qualities are missing; no much larger clone stands one base away.

The immunoSEQ Assay, a bias-controlled multiplex PCR, was used to amplify TCRbeta CDR3 regions from genomic DNA. Regarding the original processing steps: Within the assay, amplification of reference gene primers was used to estimate how many nucleated cells each sample contained. To quantify the absolute abundance of each unique TCRbeta CDR3 rearrangement, sequence reads were collapsed and filtered. Productive Simpson clonality was computed per sample as the square root of Simpson's diversity index over productive rearrangements. Here the immuneACCESS table is served through TCRdb, limited to in-frame sequences with V and J called. Missing clones are a known gap in these copies; in checked studies unresolved V genes cover under half, and the rest lacks a known reason. Clone size and V and J calls were adopted from that table, with D and trimming inferred from the DNA. This sample gives roughly 250,000 clones in total; about nine tenths of them show up just once. The ten largest clones capture roughly 3.6% of the sample.

Collaborating institutions collected whole blood in K2EDTA tubes following their own protocols. For TCRbeta analysis, collaborator samples were shipped as frozen whole blood, as isolated PBMCs, or as DNA extracted from either sample type. Broad study findings and their caveats: Clinical and demographic metadata were provided uncurated, with the amount varying by source and participant.

The TCR sequence derives from a woman between 35 and 50 years old with acute or convalescent COVID-19. Sequenced: peripheral blood.

The CDR3 in this case is CASSRAGAHQPQHF. The bases read TGTGCCAGCTCACGGGCGGGGGCTCATCAGCCCCAGCATTTT. The rearranged chain carries TRBV18 and TRBJ1-5; the D region possibly corresponds to TRBD1 (6 bases align). V is shortened by 4 bases, J by 5 bases, and the region joining them spans 12 bases. CDR1 KGHSH and CDR2 LQKENI are derived from the germline V gene. The CDR3 spans 14 residues, from the cysteine through the phenylalanine. Here the CDR3 DNA is all that survives: 42 bases in frame from base 1.